This T cell receptor beta chain was obtained from a study of molecular identifiers for immune sequencing clone quantification. Using its own MiXCR run on the PCR reads, TCRdb lists one record per CDR3 protein. This sample has about 640,000 distinct CDR3 sequences, with just under 20% found just once. Naive CD8 T cell sorting was performed on the CD8+CD4-CCR7+CD45RA+ phenotype. The V gene end was trimmed by 5 bases and the J gene end by 11 bases; junction bases not matched to a gene: 10. The CDR3 is 15 amino acids. Germline V CDR1 and CDR2: SEHNR, FQNEAQ (reference sequence). The chain is built from TRBV7-9 and TRBJ2-2; 11 positions agree with TRBD2. This TCR was sampled from a human donor in good health. Some libraries in this study had Jurkat cell RNA spiked in. Source material: naive CD8+ T cells from blood, with Jurkat cell RNA spiked in. Subset given: FACS-sorted CD8+CD4-CCR7+CD45RA+ naive T cells. The CDR3 loop reads CASSQPSGGLPELFF. In DNA, the CDR3 is TGTGCCAGCAGCCAGCCTAGCGGGGGGCTTCCTGAGCTGTTTTTT.